One and the same sample provided the 21 T cell receptor beta chains below, sequenced in a study of T-cell memory formation after mild COVID-19. TCRdb reprocessed the 5' RACE reads via MiXCR and lists one record per CDR3 protein. The table lists over 12,000 distinct CDR3 sequences, over 20% of them singletons. Material for sequencing was PBMCs or a T cell subset sorted from them (not recorded which). These receptor sequences come from a man aged 18 to 29 who had mild COVID-19 (a few samples of this study predate the infection). Cell type and time point are not known.

This clonotype was seen repeatedly, ten times or more. The rearrangement uses TRBV27 and TRBJ1-6; 7 nucleotides match TRBD1. The CDR3 has 17 amino acids. The germline gives CDR1 MNHEY, CDR2 SMNVEV (reference sequence). Trimming removed 8 bases from V and 1 base from J; junction bases left unmatched: 11. The CDR3 DNA reads TGTGCCAGCCGGGACAGCGCTTCGTGGTCCTATAATTCACCCCTCCACTTT. Its protein product is CASRDSASWSYNSPLHF.

This clonotype has a count of ten or more. V usage is TRBV28 and J usage is TRBJ2-7; TRBD1 matches 8 bases. V lost 5 bases, J lost 5 bases, and 8 bases stayed unmatched. Germline lookup yields CDR1 MDHEN and CDR2 SYDVKM. The CDR3 spans 14 residues. CDR3 protein: CASSLGQGNDEQYV. The CDR3 region has the DNA TGTGCCAGCAGTCTCGGACAGGGTAACGACGAGCAGTACGTC.

CDR3: CASSLWGERKEQYF. The CDR3 nucleotides read TGTGCCAGCAGTTTGTGGGGGGAGAGGAAGGAGCAGTACTTC. This chain connects TRBV12-3 or TRBV12-4 to TRBJ2-7, with D possibly matching TRBD2 (6 bases). The CDR3 contains 14 residues. Trimming pared 3 bases from V and 7 bases from J, leaving 16 bases between.

Worth noting for this clonotype: A much larger clonotype is one base distant, so this may be a read error. CDR3 nucleotides: TGCGACAGCAGCTTAGCCCGGACAGGGGTAGATACGCAGTATTTT. Its protein is CDSSLARTGVDTQYF. The chain has TRBV5-1 and TRBJ2-3, with TRBD1 matching 9 bases. Germline V lookup: CDR1 SGHRS, CDR2 YFSETQ. The CDR3 is 15 residues long.

This clonotype was recorded at least ten times. V gene TRBV6-2 or TRBV6-3 combines with J gene TRBJ2-7; D may match TRBD1 or TRBD2 (5 bases each). Trimming removed 6 bases from V and 0 bases from J, with 18 bases in between. In germline, CDR1 is MNHEY, CDR2 SVGEGT. The CDR3 consists of 16 residues. The CDR3 sequence is CASRPQGGQSSYEQYV. The CDR3 DNA sequence: TGTGCCAGCAGACCCCAGGGCGGGCAAAGCTCCTACGAGCAGTACGTC.

This clonotype has a count of ten or more. V and J are TRBV5-1 and TRBJ2-1, with 9 bases identical to TRBD1. V was clipped by 0 bases and J by 0 bases; unmatched bases: 1. The CDR3 is 16 residues long. Germline V lookup: CDR1 SGHRS, CDR2 YFSETQ. CDR3 residues: CASSLGGQGSYNEQFF. The CDR3 DNA reads as TGCGCCAGCAGCTTGGGGGGACAGGGCTCCTACAATGAGCAGTTCTTC. The variable domain in full, with the rest retrieved from reference TRBV5-1 and TRBJ2-1, is KAGVTQTPRYLIKTRGQQVTLSCSPISGHRSVSWYQQTPGQGLQFLFEYFSETQRNKGNFPGRFSGRQFSNSRSEMNVSTLELGDSALYLCASSLGGQGSYNEQFFGPGTRLTVL.

This clonotype was counted at least ten times. The rearrangement uses TRBV10-3 and TRBJ2-5; tentatively, D is TRBD2 (6 bases). V lost 10 bases and J lost 5, with 17 bases in between. Germline CDR1 and CDR2: ENHRY and SYGVKD. The CDR3 has 13 residues. DNA for the CDR3: TGTGCCAGCAACCGGGACTTGGAGGAGACCCAGTACTTC. This translates into CASNRDLEETQYF.

The chain links TRBV20-1 to TRBJ2-7; 8 bases map to TRBD1. The J call could be wrong; TRBJ2-5 is a better fit for the DNA end. Germline V CDR1 and CDR2: DFQATT, SNEGSKA (reference sequence). The CDR3 consists of 14 residues. The CDR3 here is CSARDLGQEETQYF. Here the CDR3 DNA reads TGCAGTGCTAGAGACCTGGGACAGGAAGAGACCCAGTACTTC.

This clonotype appeared many times. The chain combines TRBV12-3 or TRBV12-4 with TRBJ2-1; D is unclear. Deletions cut 4 bases from V and 8 bases from J, with 18 bases between. This CDR3 has 15 residues. Here the CDR3 reads CASSWGPRLGYEQFF. The CDR3 bases are TGTGCCAGCAGTTGGGGTCCTCGTCTCGGGTATGAGCAGTTCTTC.

This clonotype was counted ten times or more. The chain recombines TRBV7-2 with TRBJ2-3; D possibly corresponds to TRBD1 (5 bases). Germline CDR1 and CDR2: SGHTA and FQGNSA. Trimming took off 5 bases at V and 1 base at J, with 13 bases between the two ends. This CDR3 has 15 residues. The CDR3: CASSQGVWGTDTQYF. In DNA form, the CDR3 reads TGTGCCAGCAGCCAAGGGGTTTGGGGCACAGATACGCAGTATTTT. The complete variable domain, with remaining parts taken from reference TRBV7-2 and TRBJ2-3, reads GAGVSQSPSNKVTEKGKDVELRCDPISGHTALYWYRQSLGQGLEFLIYFQGNSAPDKSGLPSDRFSAERTGGSVSTLTIQRTQQEDSAVYLCASSQGVWGTDTQYFGPGTRLTVL.

This clonotype was recorded many times. The chain uses TRBV7-6 and TRBJ2-3; 11 bases align to TRBD2. This CDR3 comprises 20 residues. V lost 4 bases and J lost 1; bases outside the gene matches: 16. Per germline, CDR1 SGHVS and CDR2 FNYEAQ. The CDR3, as DNA: TGTGCCAGCAGCTCCCTGAGGAGTAGCGGGGGGGTCGTCGGCACAGATACGCAGTATTTT. Translating gives CASSSLRSSGGVVGTDTQYF.

This chain connects TRBV12-3 or TRBV12-4 to TRBJ2-5; no clear D. The CDR3 spans 15 residues. The V and J ends lost 0 bases and 1 base respectively, with 9 bases between them. The CDR3 DNA reads TGTGCCAGCAGTTTAGCGAGTTCTCCCCAAGAGACCCAGTACTTC. Amino acids: CASSLASSPQETQYF.

This clonotype was recorded at least ten times. This chain joins TRBV18 and TRBJ2-2; D is possibly TRBD1 (6 bases). CDR3 size: 17 residues. Germline V gene lookup returns CDR1 KGHSH and CDR2 LQKENI. The ends were cut back, 6 bases at V and 4 bases at J, with 21 bases in the middle. This CDR3 reads CASSTSRSGVGTGELFF. CDR3 DNA sequence: TGTGCCAGCTCTACGTCGAGGTCAGGGGTCGGCACCGGGGAGCTGTTTTTT.

This chain joins TRBV5-1 and TRBJ2-3; 9 nucleotides align to TRBD1. This CDR3 comprises 15 residues. Germline values: CDR1 SGHRS, CDR2 YFSETQ. J lost 5 bases, V lost 4 bases, and 8 bases had no gene match. CDR3 region: CASSDGTGQGDTQYF. The DNA of the CDR3 is TGCGCCAGCAGCGACGGGACAGGGCAGGGAGATACGCAGTATTTT.

This clonotype has a count of ten or more. The chain employs TRBV7-9 and TRBJ1-4; no reliable D call. Deletions cut 1 base from V and 0 bases from J, with 12 bases between. CDR3 length equals 17 residues. Looked up from germline, CDR1 is SEHNR and CDR2 is FQNEAQ (reference sequence). CDR3 protein: CASSLVVLQATNEKLFF. The DNA for the CDR3 is TGTGCCAGCAGCTTAGTCGTCCTCCAGGCAACTAATGAAAAACTGTTTTTT.

This clonotype appeared a few times. V usage is TRBV27 and J usage is TRBJ2-5, with TRBD2 matching 9 bases. The CDR3 loop spans 16 amino acids. The germline gives CDR1 MNHEY, CDR2 SMNVEV (reference sequence). Trimming removed 5 bases from V and 5 bases from J; junction bases left unmatched: 12. CDR3 in amino acids: CASSPRSGGRRETQYF. The CDR3 nucleotides read TGTGCCAGCAGTCCTCGTAGCGGGGGCCGAAGGGAGACCCAGTACTTC.

The CDR3 here is CASHRSLNTEAFF. CDR3 DNA: TGTGCTAGTCATAGGTCTCTGAACACTGAAGCTTTCTTT. V usage is TRBV12-5 and J usage is TRBJ1-1; no firm D call. With 8 bases removed from V and 0 bases from J, the gap between germline ends came to 10 bases. The CDR3 is made up of 13 amino acids. In germline, CDR1 is LGHNT, CDR2 FRNRAP.

There are many counts of this clonotype. At one end the junction does not follow the germline gene, possibly because of a read error. This chain connects TRBV7-7 to TRBJ2-2, with D perhaps TRBD1 or TRBD2 (5 bases each). The CDR3 is 13 amino acids. The germline CDR1 and CDR2 sequences are SSHAT and FNYEAQ (reference sequence). The CDR3 DNA follows: TGTGCTAGCAGCTTAGGGACGCCCGGGGAGCTGTTTTTT. This encodes CASSLGTPGELFF.

The chain joins TRBV7-2 to TRBJ1-1; D remains unclear. Trimming shortened V by 6 bases and J by 0 bases, and 11 bases separated the two germline ends. CDR1 and CDR2 (germline): SGHTA, FQGNSA. This CDR3 has 14 residues. CDR3 sequence: CASRPRGMNTEAFF. The DNA for the CDR3 is TGTGCCAGCAGGCCCAGAGGGATGAACACTGAAGCTTTCTTT. Variable domain in full (rest from reference TRBV7-2 and TRBJ1-1): GAGVSQSPSNKVTEKGKDVELRCDPISGHTALYWYRQSLGQGLEFLIYFQGNSAPDKSGLPSDRFSAERTGGSVSTLTIQRTQQEDSAVYLCASRPRGMNTEAFFGQGTRLTVV.

The rearrangement links TRBV6-5 to TRBJ2-3; tentatively, D is TRBD1 or TRBD2 (5 bases each). The CDR3 is 13 residues long. Germline V gene sequence: CDR1 MNHEY, CDR2 SVGAGI. Trimming shortened V by 9 bases and J by 0 bases, and 10 bases separated the two germline ends. The CDR3, as DNA: TGTGCCAGTCCGGGACGGAGCACAGATACGCAGTATTTT. It specifies CASPGRSTDTQYF.

This clonotype came up many times. J is TRBJ2-3 and V is TRBV4-1, with unresolved D. The CDR3 runs to 17 residues. The germline V and J ends were trimmed by 1 base and 2 bases, with 16 bases remaining between them. Looked up from germline, CDR1 is MGHRA and CDR2 is YSYEKL. The CDR3 here is CASSQVRASEHTDTQYF. DNA for the CDR3: TGCGCCAGCAGCCAAGTTAGGGCCTCAGAACACACAGATACGCAGTATTTT.